The 26 T cell receptor beta chains below come from one sample, sequenced in a study of blood T cell repertoires in COVID-19. Sequencing was performed with immunoSEQ multiplex PCR; in TCRdb, only in-frame clones are kept and a portion is missing. The sample has about 300,000 clones, around 90% seen once. Specimen: peripheral blood. These receptors were collected from a woman in her twenties or thirties with COVID-19, enrolled during active disease.

The gene calls are TRBV4-3 and TRBJ1-2; D possibly corresponds to TRBD1 (6 bases). V lost 0 bases and J lost 0, with 17 bases in between. The CDR3 totals 18 residues. CDR1 is LGHNA, CDR2 YSLEER, per germline. The CDR3 spells CASSQDTGTLDTNYGYTF. In DNA, the CDR3 is TGCGCCAGCAGCCAAGATACGGGGACACTTGATACTAACTATGGCTACACCTTC.

The chain is built from TRBV4-1 and TRBJ2-3; TRBD1 is a possible D gene (5 bases). V was clipped by 1 base and J by 5 bases, with 16 bases between them. Germline V gene sequence: CDR1 MGHRA, CDR2 YSYEKL. The CDR3 has 16 residues. The CDR3 DNA reads TGCGCCAGCAGCCAAGTGGCCAGGGTACAAGGAGATACGCAGTATTTT. Its protein is CASSQVARVQGDTQYF.

The chain joins TRBV7-2 to TRBJ1-1, with D perhaps TRBD1 (5 bases). CDR3 length equals 14 residues. In germline, CDR1 is SGHTA, CDR2 FQGNSA. Between the trimmed V and J ends, which lost 1 base and 1 base, there was a span of 7 bases. CDR3 amino acids: CASSLEQANTEAFF. The CDR3 DNA sequence: TGTGCCAGCAGCTTAGAACAGGCGAACACTGAAGCTTTCTTT.

This clone has a handful of counts. The rearrangement joins TRBV4-1 to TRBJ2-7; no clear D. CDR1 MGHRA and CDR2 YSYEKL come from the germline V gene. The CDR3 covers 15 residues. Trimming removed 4 bases at V and 3 bases at J, with 16 bases between. The DNA for the CDR3 is TGCGCCAGCAGCCGAGAACGGTCCCCCTACTACGAGCAGTACTTC. Protein: CASSRERSPYYEQYF.

This clone was detected only once. V is TRBV15 and J is TRBJ2-1, with 8 bases that match TRBD2. This CDR3 spans 16 amino acids. The trim removed 3 bases at V and 2 bases at J, leaving 6 bases unmatched. The germline V gene encodes CDR1 LNHNV and CDR2 YYDKDF (reference sequence). Here the CDR3 DNA reads TGTGCCACCAGCAGGGATGATAGCGGGGCCTACAATGAGCAGTTCTTC. Translation: CATSRDDSGAYNEQFF.

The chain has TRBV27 and TRBJ1-5; D is undetermined. The CDR3 runs to 14 residues. Germline values: CDR1 MNHEY, CDR2 SMNVEV (reference sequence). Trimming removed 0 bases from V and 9 bases from J, with 12 bases in between. CDR3 coding DNA: TGTGCCAGCAGTTTATCGAGACCCGACTGGCCCCAGCATTTT. Translation gives CASSLSRPDWPQHF.

This chain uses TRBV27 with TRBJ1-2; unclear D gene. The CDR3 is 16 residues long. V was trimmed by 4 bases and J by 0 bases, leaving 15 bases between them. Looked up from germline, CDR1 is MNHEY and CDR2 is SMNVEV (reference sequence). CDR3 residues: CASSSLGRETNYGYTF. For the CDR3, the DNA is TGTGCCAGCAGTTCCCTAGGACGGGAAACTAACTATGGCTACACCTTC.

The chain has TRBV9 and TRBJ2-7; possible D gene TRBD2, 5 bases. The germline gives CDR1 SGDLS, CDR2 YYNGEE. Trimming removed 0 bases from V and 5 bases from J, with 12 bases in between. The CDR3 contains 14 residues. CDR3 nucleotide sequence: TGTGCCAGCAGCGTAGGAGGGCTAGGGCACGAGCAGTACTTC. It yields the protein CASSVGGLGHEQYF.

The chain recombines TRBV15 with TRBJ2-3, with D perhaps TRBD2 (6 bases). V was trimmed by 0 bases and J by 4 bases, leaving 11 bases between them. The germline V gene has CDR1 LNHNV and CDR2 YYDKDF (reference sequence). The CDR3 extends over 15 amino acids. The DNA of the CDR3 is TGTGCCACCAGCAGAGACGGCGGGACCCCAGATACGCAGTATTTT. Protein: CATSRDGGTPDTQYF.

This chain connects TRBV19 to TRBJ1-2; D remains unclear. V lost 3 bases to trimming and J lost 7 bases, with 21 bases between them. The CDR3 loop spans 16 amino acids. Germline V gene sequence: CDR1 LNHDA, CDR2 SQIVND (reference sequence). CDR3 loop: CASSIMDYPSSSGYTF. The CDR3 DNA sequence: TGTGCCAGTAGTATCATGGACTACCCCTCCTCATCTGGCTACACCTTC.

The CDR3 spells CSVESRSGANVLTF. CDR3 bases: TGCAGCGTTGAATCGCGCTCTGGGGCCAACGTCCTGACTTTC. V usage is TRBV29-1 and J usage is TRBJ2-6; no clear D. This CDR3 has 14 amino acids. Germline V CDR1 and CDR2: SQVTM, ANQGSEA. Trimming cost V 2 bases and J 0 bases, with 5 bases left between them.

V is TRBV29-1 and J is TRBJ1-1, with no clear D. The germline gives CDR1 SQVTM, CDR2 ANQGSEA. V lost 6 bases, J lost 1 base, and 9 bases lay in between. This CDR3 has 12 residues. The CDR3 is CSVLGGNTEAFF. DNA for the CDR3: TGCAGCGTACTGGGAGGGAACACTGAAGCTTTCTTT.

A single count supports this clone. V gene TRBV5-4 combines with J gene TRBJ2-5; D perhaps matches TRBD2 (6 bases). Germline V lookup: CDR1 SGHNT, CDR2 YYREEE (reference sequence). The CDR3 runs to 14 residues. V dropped 0 bases and J dropped 11 bases, with 17 bases sitting between them. DNA of the CDR3: TGTGCCAGCAGCTTGGAGCTTAGCGGACGGGCTCAGTACTTC. Translation: CASSLELSGRAQYF.

This clone was seen more than once but under ten times. V is TRBV6-1 and J is TRBJ1-4; 9 positions agree with TRBD1. Germline V gene sequence: CDR1 MNHNS, CDR2 SASEGT. This CDR3 region has 16 residues. V lost 4 bases and J lost 6; bases outside the gene matches: 9. The CDR3 loop reads CASSGTGDLGYEKLFF. In DNA form, the CDR3 reads TGTGCCAGCAGTGGGACAGGGGATCTTGGCTATGAAAAACTGTTTTTT.

The V and J genes are TRBV7-9 and TRBJ2-1, with D tentatively TRBD2 (6 bases). Germline V gives CDR1 SEHNR, CDR2 FQNEAQ (reference sequence). The CDR3 consists of 12 residues. Trimming took 11 bases from V and 9 from J, leaving 17 bases between them. CDR3 sequence (DNA): TGTGCCGGGGGACTCCCCGGGGGTGAGCAGTTCTTC. Translation: CAGGLPGGEQFF.

V is TRBV28 and J is TRBJ2-7; TRBD1 aligns across 7 bases. CDR3 length: 14 amino acids. Germline values: CDR1 MDHEN, CDR2 SYDVKM. V gave up 8 bases and J gave up 3 bases; unmatched junction bases: 10. The CDR3 region has the DNA TGTGCCAGCTTCTCGACAGGGAGCGACTACGAGCAGTACTTC. The encoded protein is CASFSTGSDYEQYF.

For the CDR3, the DNA is TGTGCCAGCAGCCTCCTAGGGGCGCGACCATACAATGAGCAGTTCTTC. It yields the protein CASSLLGARPYNEQFF. The rearrangement uses TRBV3-1 (or the pseudogene TRBV3-2) and TRBJ2-1; D perhaps matches TRBD1 (5 bases). Trimming left V 4 bases short and J 4 bases short, with 17 bases between. The germline CDR1 and CDR2 sequences are LGHDT and YNNKEL (reference sequence). The CDR3 has 16 amino acids.

The V and J genes are TRBV4-1 and TRBJ2-7; D is uncertain. The germline V gene encodes CDR1 MGHRA and CDR2 YSYEKL. The CDR3 has 15 residues. V lost 1 base, J lost 3 bases, and 13 bases lay in between. In DNA, the CDR3 is TGCGCCAGCAGCCAAGTCACTCATGCGGACTACGAGCAGTACTTC. Its protein is CASSQVTHADYEQYF.

This clone has only a few counts. The genes are TRBV14 and TRBJ2-1; 11 bases match TRBD2. The V gene's germline CDR1 is SGHDN and CDR2 FVKESK. The CDR3 has 17 residues. With V trimmed by 1 base and J by 6 bases, 8 bases remained unmatched. Here the CDR3 DNA reads TGTGCCAGCAGCCAAGGGCTCCTAGCGGGAGGCCCCAATGAGCAGTTCTTC. Its protein is CASSQGLLAGGPNEQFF.

V gene TRBV27 combines with J gene TRBJ2-2; D possibly corresponds to TRBD1 (5 bases). Germline lookup yields CDR1 MNHEY and CDR2 SMNVEV (reference sequence). The CDR3 totals 15 residues. The germline V and J ends were trimmed by 3 bases and 3 bases, with 11 bases remaining between them. The CDR3: CASSFGRVDTGELFF. Written as DNA, the CDR3 is TGTGCCAGCAGTTTTGGCAGGGTCGACACCGGGGAGCTGTTTTTT.

The chain couples TRBV28 to TRBJ2-1; 10 bases align to TRBD1. CDR3 length equals 14 residues. In germline, CDR1 is MDHEN, CDR2 SYDVKM. V was clipped by 3 bases and J by 8 bases; unmatched bases: 4. CDR3 bases: TGTGCCAGCAGTTTGGGGACAGGGGTCGATGAGCAGTTCTTC. It codes for CASSLGTGVDEQFF.

V gene TRBV12-3 or TRBV12-4 combines with J gene TRBJ1-2; 7 positions match TRBD1. This CDR3 spans 13 amino acids. V lost 3 bases, J lost 5 bases, and 3 bases stayed unmatched. DNA for the CDR3: TGTGCCAGCAGTTTCAACAGGGGTTATGGCTACACCTTC. It codes for CASSFNRGYGYTF.

The chain recombines TRBV2 with TRBJ1-5; weak D call: TRBD1 (6 bases). Germline values: CDR1 SNHLY, CDR2 FYNNEI. This CDR3 comprises 15 residues. Trimming pared 5 bases from V and 5 bases from J, leaving 16 bases between. CDR3 residues: CASSKGHPDDQPQHF. CDR3 DNA: TGTGCCAGCAGTAAGGGACACCCAGACGATCAGCCCCAGCATTTT.

The chain joins TRBV12-3 or TRBV12-4 to TRBJ1-5; D remains ambiguous. CDR3 length equals 13 residues. Between the trimmed V and J ends, which lost 5 bases and 0 bases, there was a span of 5 bases. For the CDR3, the DNA is TGTGCCAGCAGTCAGAATAGCAATCAGCCCCAGCATTTT. Amino acids: CASSQNSNQPQHF.

The V call is TRBV27, the J call TRBJ1-5, with 7 bases fitting TRBD1. V was clipped by 6 bases and J by 3 bases; unmatched bases: 14. CDR3 length: 17 residues. Germline loops: CDR1 MNHEY, CDR2 SMNVEV (reference sequence). CDR3 protein: CASRSTRSTGDNQPQHF. The CDR3 DNA sequence: TGTGCCAGCAGGTCGACTAGGTCAACAGGGGACAATCAGCCCCAGCATTTT.

The chain links TRBV3-1 (or the pseudogene TRBV3-2) to TRBJ2-7; TRBD2 aligns across 12 bases. This CDR3 has 14 amino acids. Germline V gene sequence: CDR1 LGHDT, CDR2 YNNKEL (reference sequence). V was pared by 4 bases and J by 4 bases, with 2 bases of the junction left unmatched. The CDR3 DNA sequence: TGTGCCAGCAGCCGGACTAGCGGGGATTACGAGCAGTACTTC. Translated: CASSRTSGDYEQYF.